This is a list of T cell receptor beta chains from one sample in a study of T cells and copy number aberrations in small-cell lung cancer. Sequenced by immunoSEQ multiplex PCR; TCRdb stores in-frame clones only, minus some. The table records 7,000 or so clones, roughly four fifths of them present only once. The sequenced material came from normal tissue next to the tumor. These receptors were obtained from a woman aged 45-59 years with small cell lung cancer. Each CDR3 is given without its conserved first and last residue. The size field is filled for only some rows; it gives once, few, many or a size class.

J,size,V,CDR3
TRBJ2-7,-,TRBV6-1,ASSDDRPYEQY
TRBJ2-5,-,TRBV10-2,ASSLRQGDQETQY
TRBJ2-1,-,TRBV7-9,ASSHRAGGRNEQF
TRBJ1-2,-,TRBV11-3,ASSPIAETGRYGYT
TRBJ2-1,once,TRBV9,ASSVASGSYEQF
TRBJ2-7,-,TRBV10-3,ASEGEREGSYEQY
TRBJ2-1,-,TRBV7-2,ASTATLLANEQF
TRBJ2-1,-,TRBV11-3,ASSHPLGTSGNGRYNEQF
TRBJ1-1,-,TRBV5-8,ASSLSGGPVITEAF
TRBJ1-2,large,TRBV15,ATSRAGTDGYT
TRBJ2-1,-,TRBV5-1,ASSLKGGLAGGPNEQF
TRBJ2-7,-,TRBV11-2,ASSLELEQY
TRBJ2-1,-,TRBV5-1,ASSLDGTRKYNEQF
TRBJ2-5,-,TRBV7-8,ASSLGGSQPSQETQY
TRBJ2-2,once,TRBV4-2,ASSPIATPGIGTGELF
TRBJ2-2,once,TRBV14,ASSQAREATGELF
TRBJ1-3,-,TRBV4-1,ASSQPGSGGNTIY
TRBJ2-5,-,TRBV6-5,ASRSPGPGKTQY
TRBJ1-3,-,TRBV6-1,ASIDRAGNTIY
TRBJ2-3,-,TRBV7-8,ASSLADTQY
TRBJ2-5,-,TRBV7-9,ASSPTSGSETQY
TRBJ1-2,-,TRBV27,ASRDPTEYGYT
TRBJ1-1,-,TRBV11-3,ASCQGLDTEAF
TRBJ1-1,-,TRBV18,ASSRRHQGRNPNTEAF
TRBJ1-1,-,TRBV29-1,SAPGGSTEAF
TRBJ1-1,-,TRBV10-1,ASSESIWQGKAF
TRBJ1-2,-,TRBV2,ASRTGKANYGYT
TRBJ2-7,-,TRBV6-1,ASSAEVGDSYEQY
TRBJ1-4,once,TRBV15,ATSRGGFSEKLF
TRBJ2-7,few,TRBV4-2,ASSQESWEGYEQY
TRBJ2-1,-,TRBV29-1,SAYGTSGRAGGMNEQF
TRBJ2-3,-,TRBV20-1,SGQRDTQY
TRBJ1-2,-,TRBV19,ASSILVIGGYT
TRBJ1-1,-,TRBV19,ASSMLTGNTEAF
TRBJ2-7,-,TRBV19,ASTPPGLAGDEQY
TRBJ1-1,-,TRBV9,ASSVSHNTEAF
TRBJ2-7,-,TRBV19,ASSPFGTGVHEQY
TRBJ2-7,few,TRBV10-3,AISESGTTGEQY
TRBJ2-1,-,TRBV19,ASSMGVNEQF